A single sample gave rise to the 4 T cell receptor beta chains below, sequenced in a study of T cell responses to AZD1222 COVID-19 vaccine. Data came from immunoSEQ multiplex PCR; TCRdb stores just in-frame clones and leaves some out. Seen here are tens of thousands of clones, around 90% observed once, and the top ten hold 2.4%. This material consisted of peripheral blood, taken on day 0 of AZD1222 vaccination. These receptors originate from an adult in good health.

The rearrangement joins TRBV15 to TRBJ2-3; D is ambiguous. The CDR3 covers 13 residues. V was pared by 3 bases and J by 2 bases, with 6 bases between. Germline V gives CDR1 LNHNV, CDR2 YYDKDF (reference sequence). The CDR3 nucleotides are TGTGCCACCAGCAGGGACCACACAGATACGCAGTATTTT. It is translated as CATSRDHTDTQYF.

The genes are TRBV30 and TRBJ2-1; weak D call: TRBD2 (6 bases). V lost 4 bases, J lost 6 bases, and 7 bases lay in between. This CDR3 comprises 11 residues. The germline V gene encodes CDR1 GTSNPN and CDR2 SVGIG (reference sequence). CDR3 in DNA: TGTGCCTGGATGGGGGGCAATGAGCAGTTCTTC. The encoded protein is CAWMGGNEQFF.

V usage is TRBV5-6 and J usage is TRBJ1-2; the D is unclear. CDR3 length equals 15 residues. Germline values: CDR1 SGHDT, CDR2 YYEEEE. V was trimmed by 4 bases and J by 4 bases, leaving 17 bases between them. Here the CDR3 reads CASSPRLGWSYGYTF. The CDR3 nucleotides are TGTGCCAGCAGCCCCCGACTGGGCTGGAGCTATGGCTACACCTTC.

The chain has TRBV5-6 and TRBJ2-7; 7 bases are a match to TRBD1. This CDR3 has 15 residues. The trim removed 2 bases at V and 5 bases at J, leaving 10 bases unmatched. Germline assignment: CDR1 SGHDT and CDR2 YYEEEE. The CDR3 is CASSFLGQARDEQYF. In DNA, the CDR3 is TGTGCCAGCAGCTTCCTCGGACAGGCTCGGGACGAGCAGTACTTC.